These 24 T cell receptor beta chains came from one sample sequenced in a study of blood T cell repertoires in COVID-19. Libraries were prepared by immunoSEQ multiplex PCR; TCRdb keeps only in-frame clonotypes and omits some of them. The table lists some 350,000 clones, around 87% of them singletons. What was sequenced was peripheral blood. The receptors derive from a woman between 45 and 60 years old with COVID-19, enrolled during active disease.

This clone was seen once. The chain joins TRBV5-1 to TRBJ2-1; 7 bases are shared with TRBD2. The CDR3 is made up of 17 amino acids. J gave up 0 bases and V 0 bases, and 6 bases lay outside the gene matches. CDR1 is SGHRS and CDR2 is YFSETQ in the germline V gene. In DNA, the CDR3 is TGCGCCAGCAGCTTGGGGCTCGGCGGGAGCTCCTACAATGAGCAGTTCTTC. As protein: CASSLGLGGSSYNEQFF.

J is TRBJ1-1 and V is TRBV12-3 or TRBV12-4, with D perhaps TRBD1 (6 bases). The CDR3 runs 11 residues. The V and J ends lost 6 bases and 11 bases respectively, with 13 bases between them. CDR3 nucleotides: TGTGCCAGCAGCCTATACAGGGAGGCTTTCTTT. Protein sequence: CASSLYREAFF.

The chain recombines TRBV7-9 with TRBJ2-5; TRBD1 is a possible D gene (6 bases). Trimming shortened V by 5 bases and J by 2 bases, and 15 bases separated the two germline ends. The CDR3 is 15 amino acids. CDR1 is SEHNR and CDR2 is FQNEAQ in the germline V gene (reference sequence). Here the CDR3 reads CASSLDGRGQETQYF. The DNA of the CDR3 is TGTGCCAGCAGCCTCGACGGCAGGGGACAAGAGACCCAGTACTTC. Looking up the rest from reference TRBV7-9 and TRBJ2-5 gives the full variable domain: DTGVSQNPRHKITKRGQNVTFRCDPISEHNRLYWYRQTLGQGPEFLTYFQNEAQLEKSRLLSDRFSAERPKGSFSTLEIQRTEQGDSAMYLCASSLDGRGQETQYFGPGTRLLVL.

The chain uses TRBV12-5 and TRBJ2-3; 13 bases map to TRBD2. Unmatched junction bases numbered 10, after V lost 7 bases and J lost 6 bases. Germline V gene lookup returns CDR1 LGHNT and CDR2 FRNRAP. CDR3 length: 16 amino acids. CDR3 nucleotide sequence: TGTGCTAGTGCCTCAACCCCGGGACTAGCGGGGGATACGCAGTATTTT. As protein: CASASTPGLAGDTQYF.

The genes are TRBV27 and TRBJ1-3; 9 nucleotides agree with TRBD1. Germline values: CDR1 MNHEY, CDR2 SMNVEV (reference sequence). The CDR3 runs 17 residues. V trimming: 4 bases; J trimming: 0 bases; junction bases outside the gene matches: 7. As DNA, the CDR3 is TGTGCCAGCAGTTCCTTTCGGGACAGGGTCTCTGGAAACACCATATATTTT. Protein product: CASSSFRDRVSGNTIYF.

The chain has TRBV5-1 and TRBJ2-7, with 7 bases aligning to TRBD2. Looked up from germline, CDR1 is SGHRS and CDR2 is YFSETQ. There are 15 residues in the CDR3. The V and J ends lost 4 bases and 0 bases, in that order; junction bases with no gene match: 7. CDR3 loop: CASSTSGGSSYEQYF. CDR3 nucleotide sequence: TGCGCCAGCAGCACGTCCGGGGGGAGCTCCTACGAGCAGTACTTC.

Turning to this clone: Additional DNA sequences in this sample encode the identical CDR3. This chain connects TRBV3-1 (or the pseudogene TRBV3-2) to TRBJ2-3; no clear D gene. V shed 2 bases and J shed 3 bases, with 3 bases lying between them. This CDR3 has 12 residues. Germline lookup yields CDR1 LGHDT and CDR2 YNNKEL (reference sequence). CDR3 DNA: TGTGCCAGCAGCCAAACAACAGATACGCAGTATTTT. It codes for CASSQTTDTQYF.

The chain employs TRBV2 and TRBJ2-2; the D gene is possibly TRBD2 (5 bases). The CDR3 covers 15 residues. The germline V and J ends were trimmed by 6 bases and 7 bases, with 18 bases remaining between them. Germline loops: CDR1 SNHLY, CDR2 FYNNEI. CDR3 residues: CASRAGEEANGELFF. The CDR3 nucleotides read TGTGCCAGCAGAGCCGGTGAGGAGGCGAACGGGGAGCTGTTTTTT.

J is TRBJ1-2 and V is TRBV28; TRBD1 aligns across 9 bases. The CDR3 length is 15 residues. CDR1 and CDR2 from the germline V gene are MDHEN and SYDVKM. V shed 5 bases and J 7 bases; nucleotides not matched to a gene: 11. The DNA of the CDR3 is TGTGCCAGCAGTCCAACGGGACAGGGTAAGCGTGGCTACACCTTC. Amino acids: CASSPTGQGKRGYTF.

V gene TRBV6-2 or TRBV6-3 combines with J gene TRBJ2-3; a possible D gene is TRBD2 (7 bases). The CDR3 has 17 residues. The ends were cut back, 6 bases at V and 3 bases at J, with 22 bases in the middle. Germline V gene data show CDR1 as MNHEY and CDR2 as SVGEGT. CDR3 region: CASSLPGGRGGTDTQYF. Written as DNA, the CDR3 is TGTGCCAGCAGCCTGCCGGGGGGCAGGGGAGGAACAGATACGCAGTATTTT.

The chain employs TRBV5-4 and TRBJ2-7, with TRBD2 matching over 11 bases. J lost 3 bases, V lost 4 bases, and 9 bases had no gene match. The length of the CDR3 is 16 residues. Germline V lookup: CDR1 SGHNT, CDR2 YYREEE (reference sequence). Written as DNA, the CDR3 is TGTGCCAGCAGCCCCTTGACTAGCGGGACAAGCTACGAGCAGTACTTC. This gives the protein CASSPLTSGTSYEQYF.

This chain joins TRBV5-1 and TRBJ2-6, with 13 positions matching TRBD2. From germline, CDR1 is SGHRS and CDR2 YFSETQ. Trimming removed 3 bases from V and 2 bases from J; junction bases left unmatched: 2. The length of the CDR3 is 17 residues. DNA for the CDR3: TGCGCCAGCAGCTGGACTAGCGGGAGTACTGGGGCCAACGTCCTGACTTTC. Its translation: CASSWTSGSTGANVLTF.

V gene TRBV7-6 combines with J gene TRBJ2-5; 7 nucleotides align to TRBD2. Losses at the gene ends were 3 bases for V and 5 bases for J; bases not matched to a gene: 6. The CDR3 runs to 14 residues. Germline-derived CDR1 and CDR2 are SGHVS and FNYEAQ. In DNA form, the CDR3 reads TGTGCCAGCAGCTTGGGACTACGTTTTGAGACCCAGTACTTC. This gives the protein CASSLGLRFETQYF.

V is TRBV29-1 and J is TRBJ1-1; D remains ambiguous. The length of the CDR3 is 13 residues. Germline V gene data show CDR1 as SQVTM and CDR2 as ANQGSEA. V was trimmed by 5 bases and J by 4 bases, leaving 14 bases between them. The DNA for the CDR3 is TGCAGCGTTTTTGATTTTTTGAGCACTGAAGCTTTCTTT. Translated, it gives CSVFDFLSTEAFF.

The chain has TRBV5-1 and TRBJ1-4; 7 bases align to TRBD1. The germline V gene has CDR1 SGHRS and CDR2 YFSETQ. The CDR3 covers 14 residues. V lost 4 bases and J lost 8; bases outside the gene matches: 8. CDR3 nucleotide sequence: TGCGCCAGCAGCCCATCATCGGGACAGGAAAAACTGTTTTTT. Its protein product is CASSPSSGQEKLFF.

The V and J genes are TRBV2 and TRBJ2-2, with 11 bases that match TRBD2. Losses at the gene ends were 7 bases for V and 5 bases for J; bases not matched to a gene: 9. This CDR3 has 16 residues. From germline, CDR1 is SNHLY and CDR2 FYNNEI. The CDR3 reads CASNGLAGGWTGELFF. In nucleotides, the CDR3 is TGTGCCAGCAACGGGCTAGCGGGAGGATGGACCGGGGAGCTGTTTTTT.

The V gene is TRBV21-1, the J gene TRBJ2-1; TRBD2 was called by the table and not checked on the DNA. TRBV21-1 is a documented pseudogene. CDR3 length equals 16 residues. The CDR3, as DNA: TGTGCCAGCAGTAGACAGCGGGAGGACCTATGGAATGAGCAGTTCTTC. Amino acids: CASSRQREDLWNEQFF.

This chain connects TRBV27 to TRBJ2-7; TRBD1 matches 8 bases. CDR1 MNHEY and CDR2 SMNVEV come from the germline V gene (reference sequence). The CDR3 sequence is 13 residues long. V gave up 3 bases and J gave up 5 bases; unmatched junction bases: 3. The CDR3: CASSFRGPHEQYF. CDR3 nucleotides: TGTGCCAGCAGTTTCAGGGGGCCTCACGAGCAGTACTTC.

CDR3 in DNA: TGTGCCAGCTCACCACCCCGGGTGATGAACACTGAAGCTTTCTTT. Amino acids: CASSPPRVMNTEAFF. The chain has TRBV18 and TRBJ1-1; D is unclear. The germline V gene encodes CDR1 KGHSH and CDR2 LQKENI. This CDR3 is built from 15 residues. Deletions cut 0 bases from V and 0 bases from J, with 8 bases between.

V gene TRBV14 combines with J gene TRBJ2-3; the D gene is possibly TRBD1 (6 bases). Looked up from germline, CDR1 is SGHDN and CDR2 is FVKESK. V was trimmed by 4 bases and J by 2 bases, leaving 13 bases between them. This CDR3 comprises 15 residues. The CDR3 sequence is CASSPQGHPTDTQYF. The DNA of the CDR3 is TGTGCCAGCAGCCCTCAGGGGCACCCCACAGATACGCAGTATTTT. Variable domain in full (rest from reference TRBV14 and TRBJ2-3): EAGVTQFPSHSVIEKGQTVTLRCDPISGHDNLYWYRRVMGKEIKFLLHFVKESKQDESGMPNNRFLAERTGGTYSTLKVQPAELEDSGVYFCASSPQGHPTDTQYFGPGTRLTVL.

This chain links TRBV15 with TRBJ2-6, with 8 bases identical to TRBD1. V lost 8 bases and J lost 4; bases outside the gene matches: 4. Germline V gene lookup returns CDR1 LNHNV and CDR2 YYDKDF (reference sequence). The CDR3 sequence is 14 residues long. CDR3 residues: CATGQGAGANVLTF. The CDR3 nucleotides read TGTGCCACCGGACAGGGAGCCGGGGCCAACGTCCTGACTTTC.

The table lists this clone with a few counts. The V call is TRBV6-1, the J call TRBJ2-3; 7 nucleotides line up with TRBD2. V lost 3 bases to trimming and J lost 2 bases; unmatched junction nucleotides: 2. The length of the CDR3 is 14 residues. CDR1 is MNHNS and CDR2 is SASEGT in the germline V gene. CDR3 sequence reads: CASSEGLFTDTQYF. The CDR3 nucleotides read TGTGCCAGCAGTGAGGGACTATTCACAGATACGCAGTATTTT.

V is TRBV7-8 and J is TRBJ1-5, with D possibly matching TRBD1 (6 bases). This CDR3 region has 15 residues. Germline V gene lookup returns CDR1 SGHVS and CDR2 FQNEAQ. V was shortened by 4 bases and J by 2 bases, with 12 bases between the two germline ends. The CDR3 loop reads CASSSTGLGNQPQHF. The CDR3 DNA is TGTGCCAGCAGCTCCACAGGGTTGGGCAATCAGCCCCAGCATTTT.

The CDR3 bases are TGCGCCAGCAGTGAGGGGACAGGGCACGAGCAGTACTTC. Protein sequence: CASSEGTGHEQYF. The rearrangement links TRBV10-1 to TRBJ2-7, with TRBD1 identical over 9 bases. Looked up from germline, CDR1 is WNHNN and CDR2 is SYGVQD (reference sequence). V gave up 2 bases and J gave up 5 bases; unmatched junction bases: 1. The CDR3 runs 13 residues.